The next 22 T cell receptor beta chains were all read from a single sample in a study of CD8 T cells in Susac syndrome. RNA amounts of about 0.5 to 1 ug underwent reverse transcription with random hexamers. TCRdb re-called the immunoSEQ multiplex PCR reads through MiXCR, storing one row per CDR3 protein. The sample carries 180,000 or so distinct CDR3 sequences, nearly 95% recorded once. Sequences were obtained from CD4+ T cells from PBMCs. Receptor source: a human donor with multiple sclerosis.

The chain carries TRBV3-1 and TRBJ2-7, with D perhaps being TRBD1 or TRBD2 (5 bases each). This CDR3 contains 13 residues. V shed 7 bases and J shed 0 bases, with 10 bases lying between them. Germline V lookup: CDR1 LGHDT, CDR2 YNNKEL (reference sequence). The CDR3 DNA reads as TGTGCCAGCAAAGGGGAGAACTCCTACGAGCAGTACTTC. Translation gives CASKGENSYEQYF.

V is TRBV6-1 and J is TRBJ1-5; no clear D gene. Germline values: CDR1 MNHNS, CDR2 SASEGT. The CDR3 is 13 amino acids. Trimming removed 3 bases at V and 4 bases at J, with 7 bases between. In DNA, the CDR3 is TGTGCCAGCAGTGATGATCGAAATCAGCCCCAGCATTTT. The encoded protein is CASSDDRNQPQHF.

The J gene is TRBJ2-4, the V gene TRBV12-3 or TRBV12-4, with 9 bases matching TRBD2. V shed 7 bases, J shed 6 bases, and the junction held 7 bases outside the gene matches. The CDR3 runs 14 residues. The CDR3 reads CASIEAGGGNIQYF. The CDR3 DNA reads TGTGCCAGCATCGAAGCGGGGGGCGGAAACATTCAGTACTTC.

J is TRBJ1-2 and V is TRBV28, with 9 bases that match TRBD1. CDR1 and CDR2 from the germline V gene are MDHEN and SYDVKM. The V and J ends lost 6 bases and 6 bases, in that order; junction bases with no gene match: 5. The CDR3 is 13 residues long. The CDR3 region is CASSRTGGDGYTF. In nucleotides, the CDR3 is TGTGCCAGCAGCCGTACAGGGGGCGATGGCTACACCTTC.

J is TRBJ2-7 and V is TRBV12-3 or TRBV12-4; no reliable D call. The CDR3 loop spans 11 amino acids. The V gene lost 6 bases and the J gene lost 5 bases, with 8 bases spanning the gap. CDR3 nucleotide sequence: TGTGCCAGCAGCCGACGGAACGAGCAGTACTTC. This translates into CASSRRNEQYF.

J is TRBJ2-3 and V is TRBV20-1; D is ambiguous. Looked up from germline, CDR1 is DFQATT and CDR2 is SNEGSKA (reference sequence). Trimming removed 1 base at V and 2 bases at J, with 7 bases between. The CDR3 spans 13 residues. CDR3 amino acids: CSARGQITDTQYF. As DNA, the CDR3 is TGCAGTGCTAGAGGTCAGATCACAGATACGCAGTATTTT.

This chain joins TRBV5-1 and TRBJ1-5; D is possibly TRBD1 (5 bases). This CDR3 spans 13 amino acids. Deletions cut 0 bases from V and 6 bases from J, with 7 bases between. Germline V gene sequence: CDR1 SGHRS, CDR2 YFSETQ. For the CDR3, the DNA is TGCGCCAGCAGCTTGGACGGGGGTCAGCCCCAGCATTTT. It is translated as CASSLDGGQPQHF.

This clonotype is a singleton in its sample. V usage is TRBV6-5 and J usage is TRBJ2-7; 10 positions match TRBD1. Germline values: CDR1 MNHEY, CDR2 SVGAGI. Trimming took 3 bases from V and 5 from J; bases not matched to a gene: 7. The CDR3 is made up of 15 amino acids. CDR3: CASSYSWDRGNEQYF. CDR3 nucleotide sequence: TGTGCCAGCAGTTATTCTTGGGACAGGGGCAACGAGCAGTACTTC.

CDR3: CASSEGLAGEYEQYF. The CDR3 bases are TGTGCCAGCAGCGAAGGACTAGCGGGAGAGTACGAGCAGTACTTC. The rearrangement joins TRBV9 to TRBJ2-7, with 13 bases that match TRBD2. Germline V gene data show CDR1 as SGDLS and CDR2 as YYNGEE. The CDR3 is 15 residues long. The V gene end was trimmed by 3 bases and the J gene end by 4 bases; junction bases not matched to a gene: 4.

This clonotype was counted once. The chain links TRBV2 to TRBJ1-6; TRBD1 matches 7 bases. This CDR3 is 15 amino acids long. J was trimmed by 9 bases and V by 6 bases; bases with no gene match: 11. Germline values: CDR1 SNHLY, CDR2 FYNNEI. CDR3 sequence reads: CASRAETGTGSPLHF. The CDR3 bases are TGTGCCAGCAGGGCCGAGACAGGGACGGGTTCACCCCTCCACTTT. The variable domain in full, with the rest retrieved from reference TRBV2 and TRBJ1-6, is EPEVTQTPSHQVTQMGQEVILRCVPISNHLYFYWYRQILGQKVEFLVSFYNNEISEKSEIFDDQFSVERPDGSNFTLKIRSTKLEDSAMYFCASRAETGTGSPLHFGNGTRLTVT.

The V call is TRBV6-1, the J call TRBJ2-3, with TRBD1 identical over 7 bases. Germline CDR1 MNHNS, CDR2 SASEGT. The CDR3 is made up of 17 amino acids. The V segment lost 4 bases and the J segment 4 bases; nucleotides outside the gene matches: 14. DNA of the CDR3: TGTGCCAGCAGTGCCCCCGTACAGGGGAACATCGCAGATACGCAGTATTTT. Its protein product is CASSAPVQGNIADTQYF.

The CDR3 is CASSRGLAGGIAKNIQYF. The CDR3 nucleotides are TGTGCCAGCAGCCGCGGACTAGCGGGAGGTATAGCCAAAAACATTCAGTACTTC. V is TRBV14 and J is TRBJ2-4; 14 positions match TRBD2. V lost 4 bases and J lost 0; bases outside the gene matches: 5. In germline, CDR1 is SGHDN, CDR2 FVKESK. The CDR3 is 18 amino acids.

V is TRBV20-1 and J is TRBJ2-7, with 11 bases that match TRBD2. The CDR3 contains 14 residues. J lost 3 bases, V lost 6 bases, and 7 bases had no gene match. Germline values: CDR1 DFQATT, CDR2 SNEGSKA (reference sequence). In DNA form, the CDR3 reads TGCAGTGCGGGGAAGACTAGCGGGATCTACGAGCAGTACTTC. Residues: CSAGKTSGIYEQYF.

The rearrangement links TRBV20-1 to TRBJ1-1, with D unclear. Germline V lookup: CDR1 DFQATT, CDR2 SNEGSKA (reference sequence). Between the trimmed V and J ends, which lost 1 base and 0 bases, there was a span of 12 bases. The CDR3 is 15 amino acids. The CDR3 here is CSARGRRTVNTEAFF. The CDR3 coding sequence is TGCAGTGCTAGAGGAAGGCGGACGGTGAACACTGAAGCTTTCTTT.

This clonotype was observed once. This rearrangement joins TRBV20-1 to TRBJ2-7, with TRBD1 as a possible D gene (6 bases). Germline values: CDR1 DFQATT, CDR2 SNEGSKA (reference sequence). Trimming pared 0 bases from V and 2 bases from J, leaving 17 bases between. The CDR3 extends over 16 amino acids. CDR3 sequence reads: CSARDKLGRGTYEQYF. As DNA, the CDR3 is TGCAGTGCTAGAGATAAGTTGGGCAGGGGCACCTACGAGCAGTACTTC.

This clonotype showed up just once. The rearrangement joins TRBV2 to TRBJ1-1; no clear D gene. Germline values: CDR1 SNHLY, CDR2 FYNNEI. The CDR3 extends over 13 amino acids. Trimming removed 5 bases at V and 7 bases at J, with 14 bases between. The CDR3 protein is CASSLDRAREAFF. CDR3 DNA sequence: TGTGCCAGCAGTTTAGACCGGGCCCGTGAAGCTTTCTTT.

CDR3 amino acids: CASRRERLTEAFF. The CDR3 nucleotides are TGTGCCAGTAGGAGGGAGCGACTCACTGAAGCTTTCTTT. The V gene is TRBV19, the J gene TRBJ1-1; D remains ambiguous. This CDR3 region has 13 residues. CDR1 and CDR2 (germline): LNHDA, SQIVND (reference sequence). The germline V and J ends were trimmed by 6 bases and 4 bases, with 12 bases remaining between them. The variable domain in full, completed from reference TRBV19 and TRBJ1-1, reads DGGITQSPKYLFRKEGQNVTLSCEQNLNHDAMYWYRQDPGQGLRLIYYSQIVNDFQKGDIAEGYSVSREKKESFPLTVTSAQKNPTAFYLCASRRERLTEAFFGQGTRLTVV.

The chain uses TRBV30 and TRBJ2-7; D not certain. CDR1 and CDR2 (germline): GTSNPN, SVGIG (reference sequence). V was trimmed by 4 bases and J by 9 bases, leaving 19 bases between them. The CDR3 is 13 amino acids. The CDR3 sequence is CAWTSGPSLGQYF. In DNA form, the CDR3 reads TGTGCCTGGACGTCGGGCCCCTCTTTAGGGCAGTACTTC. Filled out from reference TRBV30 and TRBJ2-7, the complete variable domain reads SQTIHQWPATLVQPVGSPLSLECTVEGTSNPNLYWYRQAAGRGLQLLFYSVGIGQISSEVPQNLSASRPQDRQFILSSKKLLLSDSGFYLCAWTSGPSLGQYFGPGTRLTVT.

This clonotype was observed once. J is TRBJ2-7 and V is TRBV20-1, with D perhaps matching TRBD2 (5 bases). The CDR3 runs 13 residues. The germline CDR1 and CDR2 sequences are DFQATT and SNEGSKA (reference sequence). CDR3 sequence: CSAVGGRSYEQYF. CDR3 sequence (DNA): TGCAGCGCTGTTGGAGGCCGCTCCTACGAGCAGTACTTC.

CDR3 sequence reads: CASSSGPFENYGYTF. CDR3 DNA sequence: TGTGCCAGCAGCTCGGGACCCTTCGAGAACTATGGCTACACCTTC. The chain has TRBV7-9 and TRBJ1-2; weak D call: TRBD1 (5 bases). This CDR3 spans 15 amino acids. Germline loops: CDR1 SEHNR, CDR2 FQNEAQ (reference sequence). V was cut by 4 bases and J by 2 bases, with 14 bases left in between.

Concerning this clonotype: One end of the junction varies from germline; a read error may be responsible. The chain links TRBV30 to TRBJ2-1; D is unclear. This CDR3 is 15 amino acids long. Germline V CDR1 and CDR2: GTSNPN, SVGIG (reference sequence). The CDR3 here is CACRPASATYIEQFF. The DNA of the CDR3 is TGTGCCTGTCGTCCCGCGTCCGCGACCTACATTGAGCAGTTCTTC.

This clonotype was seen a handful of times. V gene TRBV3-1 combines with J gene TRBJ2-7; 7 bases map to TRBD2. Germline CDR1 is LGHDT and CDR2 is YNNKEL (reference sequence). V lost 6 bases and J lost 0; bases outside the gene matches: 5. This CDR3 has 14 residues. The CDR3 protein is CASSERGTSYEQYF. As DNA, the CDR3 is TGTGCCAGCAGTGAGCGGGGAACCTCCTACGAGCAGTACTTC.